This T cell receptor (beta chain) emerged from a study of blood T cell repertoires in COVID-19. Study summary: COVID-19 samples collected from the United States, Italy and Spain covered acute and convalescent phases. The analysed material was cDNA or gDNA that came from T cells, B-cell-depleted T cells, or PBMCs.

The authors' processing: Cell counts per sample came from amplifying reference gene primers. The data were produced by immunoSEQ multiplex PCR, yet TCRdb's version contains in-frame clones alone and is incomplete. V and J calls and clone size are those listed in that table; D and trimming were worked out from the DNA. Found here are roughly 290,000 clones, 75% to 95% of them singletons; the top ten hold under 7%. V lost 1 base to trimming and J lost 5 bases; unmatched junction nucleotides: 9. In germline, CDR1 is SGHDT, CDR2 YYEEEE. The CDR3 covers 16 residues. Sequencing was done on a sample of peripheral blood. This clonotype was obtained from a woman under 40 with COVID-19, enrolled during active disease. V usage is TRBV5-6 and J usage is TRBJ2-5; 9 positions match TRBD2. CDR3 nucleotide sequence: TGTGCCAGCAGCTTGTTGGTAGCGGGAGTCGAGGAGACCCAGTACTTC. Translated: CASSLLVAGVEETQYF.